These 17 T cell receptor beta chains share one sample of origin, sequenced in a study of molecular identifiers for immune sequencing clone quantification. From the PCR reads, TCRdb called clonotypes with MiXCR, one entry per CDR3 protein. The sample consists of nearly 650,000 distinct CDR3 sequences, roughly 23% of them appearing once. Input material: naive CD8+ T cells from blood, with Jurkat cell RNA spiked in. The subset: FACS-sorted CD8+CD4-CCR7+CD45RA+ naive T cells. All receptors come from a human donor in good health. Some libraries in this study had Jurkat cell RNA spiked in.

There are many counts of this clonotype. This rearrangement joins TRBV30 to TRBJ2-2; tentative D call: TRBD1 (6 bases). The CDR3 consists of 15 residues. CDR1 is GTSNPN and CDR2 is SVGIG in the germline V gene (reference sequence). V lost 0 bases, J lost 6 bases, and 14 bases lay in between. CDR3 DNA: TGTGCCTGGAGTGTTCTATTGGGGGCGGCCGGGGAGCTGTTTTTT. It codes for CAWSVLLGAAGELFF.

Concerning this clonotype itself: Being one base from a much bigger clone, this may be a read error. CDR3 coding DNA: TGTGCCAGCAGCTTAGGAGTTTCCAAGCAGTACTTC. It encodes CASSLGVSKQYF. V usage is TRBV7-9 and J usage is TRBJ2-7; D is ambiguous. Trimming took off 1 base at V and 8 bases at J, with 9 bases between the two ends. Per germline, CDR1 SEHNR and CDR2 FQNEAQ (reference sequence). The CDR3 is 12 amino acids.

There are a few counts of this clonotype. The J gene is TRBJ2-1, the V gene TRBV28, with 8 positions matching TRBD1. V lost 5 bases to trimming and J lost 7 bases; unmatched junction nucleotides: 13. Per the germline V gene, CDR1 is MDHEN and CDR2 is SYDVKM. The CDR3 sequence is 16 residues long. The CDR3 coding sequence is TGTGCCAGCAGTCCGACAGGGGACCATCGTGGTAATGAGCAGTTCTTC. Residues: CASSPTGDHRGNEQFF.

Of note for this clonotype: The junction does not match germline at one end; this may be a read error. The CDR3 nucleotides are TGCGGTGCTAGCGGGACAGACCCTCAAGAGACCCAGTACTTC. Translated, it gives CGASGTDPQETQYF. The J gene is TRBJ2-5, the V gene TRBV20-1; TRBD2 matches 9 bases. CDR1 is DFQATT, CDR2 SNEGSKA, per germline (reference sequence). CDR3 length equals 14 residues.

This clonotype was seen ten or more times. The chain carries TRBV6-5 and TRBJ2-3; possible D gene TRBD2, 7 bases. The germline V gene has CDR1 MNHEY and CDR2 SVGAGI. The CDR3 is made up of 16 amino acids. Deletions cut 4 bases from V and 0 bases from J, with 14 bases between. The CDR3 spells CASSSRGASSTDTQYF. The CDR3 DNA sequence: TGTGCCAGCAGTTCTCGGGGGGCTTCTAGCACAGATACGCAGTATTTT.

This clonotype was seen only a few times. This chain joins TRBV30 and TRBJ2-2, with D hard to call. The CDR3 sequence is 11 residues long. Germline CDR1 is GTSNPN and CDR2 is SVGIG (reference sequence). V was clipped by 4 bases and J by 4 bases, with 4 bases between them. Here the CDR3 DNA reads TGTGCCTGGATGATCACCGGGGAGCTGTTTTTT. It is translated as CAWMITGELFF.

The table lists this clonotype with many counts. V and J are TRBV6-6 and TRBJ1-5, with D uncertain. CDR3 length equals 15 residues. CDR1 is MNHNY, CDR2 SVGAGI, per germline (reference sequence). V lost 6 bases, J lost 0 bases, and 12 bases lay in between. The CDR3 DNA sequence: TGTGCCAGCAGATCAAACGGGTATAGCAATCAGCCCCAGCATTTT. This translates into CASRSNGYSNQPQHF.

Points on this clonotype: A read error may be the cause here, since a much bigger clone is one base away. The chain has TRBV18 and TRBJ2-7; D is unclear. This CDR3 spans 13 amino acids. Germline V gene data show CDR1 as KGHSH and CDR2 as LQKENI. The chain's CDR3 is CASSPPGFYVQYF. In nucleotides, the CDR3 is TGTGCCAGCTCACCACCGGGGTTCTACGTGCAGTACTTC. The full variable domain, its missing parts supplied by reference TRBV18 and TRBJ2-7, is NAGVMQNPRHLVRRRGQEARLRCSPMKGHSHVYWYRQLPEEGLKFMVYLQKENIIDESGMPKERFSAEFPKEGPSILRIQQVVRGDSAAYFCASSPPGFYVQYFGPGTRLTVT.

This clonotype appeared many times. The chain has TRBV30 and TRBJ2-7; D not resolved. The CDR3 is 11 amino acids. The ends were cut back, 1 base at V and 6 bases at J, with 7 bases in the middle. The V gene's germline CDR1 is GTSNPN and CDR2 SVGIG (reference sequence). The CDR3 here is CAWSAPAEQYF. CDR3 in DNA: TGTGCCTGGAGTGCCCCTGCCGAGCAGTACTTC.

The rearrangement uses TRBV4-1 and TRBJ2-1; perhaps D is TRBD1 or TRBD2 (5 bases each). V was pared by 1 base and J by 2 bases, with 9 bases between. Germline V lookup: CDR1 MGHRA, CDR2 YSYEKL. CDR3 size: 15 residues. This chain's CDR3 is CASSQVGGPYNEQFF. CDR3 DNA sequence: TGCGCCAGCAGCCAAGTTGGGGGTCCCTACAATGAGCAGTTCTTC.

This clonotype was detected a few times. This sequence joins TRBV19 and TRBJ1-1; D not resolved. CDR1 LNHDA and CDR2 SQIVND come from the germline V gene (reference sequence). V gave up 7 bases and J gave up 6 bases, with 12 bases separating them. CDR3 length: 12 amino acids. CDR3 DNA sequence: TGTGCCAGTAACGAGGGCGCGGCTGAAGCTTTCTTT. This sequence encodes CASNEGAAEAFF.

The chain employs TRBV11-2 and TRBJ2-7; 7 bases match TRBD2. The trim removed 4 bases at V and 0 bases at J, leaving 9 bases unmatched. The CDR3 is 16 amino acids. The V gene's germline CDR1 is SGHAT and CDR2 FQNNGV. The CDR3 DNA sequence: TGTGCCAGCAGCTCAGATACTAGCGCGAGCTCCTACGAGCAGTACTTC. This codes for CASSSDTSASSYEQYF. Using reference TRBV11-2 and TRBJ2-7 for the parts outside the CDR3, the full variable domain is EAGVAQSPRYKIIEKRQSVAFWCNPISGHATLYWYQQILGQGPKLLIQFQNNGVVDDSQLPKDRFSAERLKGVDSTLKIQPAKLEDSAVYLCASSSDTSASSYEQYFGPGTRLTVT.

Only one count was recorded for this clonotype. This may come from a read error, since a much larger clone is one base off. J is TRBJ2-7 and V is TRBV7-9, with TRBD1 matching over 8 bases. CDR1 and CDR2 from the germline V gene are SEHNR and FQNEAQ (reference sequence). The CDR3 is 15 amino acids. CDR3 sequence reads: CAGSLGPAGGNEQYF. The CDR3 DNA follows: TGTGCCGGCAGCTTAGGTCCCGCAGGGGGCAACGAGCAGTACTTC.

As to this clonotype: A single base separates this from a much larger clone, so it may be a read error. CDR3 sequence reads: CTTSIATFLDIQYF. The CDR3 region has the DNA TGTACCACCTCGATCGCTACGTTCCTCGACATTCAGTACTTC. The chain is built from TRBV6-2 or TRBV6-3 and TRBJ2-4; D uncertain. The CDR3 is 14 amino acids. Germline V gene data show CDR1 as MNHEY and CDR2 as SVGEGT.

V and J are TRBV5-6 and TRBJ2-1; D possibly matches TRBD1 or TRBD2 (5 bases each). The CDR3 runs 15 residues. Germline V gene data show CDR1 as SGHDT and CDR2 as YYEEEE. V was shortened by 5 bases and J by 4 bases, with 16 bases between the two germline ends. CDR3 sequence reads: CASSIRDAFYNEQFF. The CDR3, as DNA: TGTGCCAGCAGTATCCGGGACGCATTTTACAATGAGCAGTTCTTC.

Details on this clonotype: This clone may be a read error of a much larger clone one base away. The chain employs TRBV20-1 and TRBJ1-5, with D uncertain. Germline V CDR1 and CDR2: DFQATT, SNEGSKA (reference sequence). The CDR3 runs 13 residues. Trimming left V 2 bases short and J 2 bases short, with 7 bases between. The CDR3 nucleotides are TGCAGTGCTAGAACGTATCGCAATCAGCCCCAGCATTTT. Protein sequence: CSARTYRNQPQHF.

This clonotype appeared a few times. The V call is TRBV29-1, the J call TRBJ2-2, with D unclear. The ends were cut back, 6 bases at V and 2 bases at J, with 19 bases in the middle. Germline V gives CDR1 SQVTM, CDR2 ANQGSEA. The CDR3 extends over 16 amino acids. Here the CDR3 DNA reads TGCAGCGTGAAGTGGGAACTTGAGATTAACACCGGGGAGCTGTTTTTT. Its translation: CSVKWELEINTGELFF.